This entry lists 23 T cell receptor beta chains sequenced from one sample in a study of blood T cell repertoires in COVID-19 (dated by TCRdb to the early 2020s). Preparation of the library involved the immunoSEQ multiplex PCR assay. This is the immuneACCESS table as TCRdb keeps it, with only in-frame sequences that have V and J called. A part of the clones is gone; compared with another copy, unresolved V genes explain less than half, and the rest is unexplained. The sample table records 70,000 to 75,000 clones; about 84% of these occur just once. The biggest ten clones account for about 1.9% of the sample. Input material: peripheral blood. These receptors all come from an older woman with acute or convalescent COVID-19.

The rearrangement links TRBV7-9 to TRBJ2-1; TRBD2 matches at 9 bases. V gave up 5 bases and J gave up 2 bases; unmatched junction bases: 4. Germline-derived CDR1 and CDR2 are SEHNR and FQNEAQ (reference sequence). The CDR3 contains 15 residues. The CDR3 reads CASSPRTSAYNEQFF. The DNA for the CDR3 is TGTGCCAGCAGCCCCAGGACTAGCGCCTACAATGAGCAGTTCTTC.

The CDR3 sequence: CASSQRQGSGDSGYTF. As DNA, the CDR3 is TGTGCCAGCAGCCAGAGGCAGGGGAGCGGAGACTCTGGCTACACCTTC. The chain employs TRBV7-3 and TRBJ1-2, with D tentatively TRBD1 (6 bases). The germline V gene has CDR1 SGHTA and CDR2 FQGTGA. This CDR3 is 16 amino acids long. V was trimmed by 5 bases and J by 7 bases, leaving 23 bases between them.

This clone was seen a single time. The chain is built from TRBV28 and TRBJ1-5, with a tentative D call TRBD1 (6 bases). V dropped 6 bases and J dropped 1 base, with 28 bases sitting between them. The CDR3 runs 20 residues. Germline-derived CDR1 and CDR2 are MDHEN and SYDVKM. The CDR3 is CASSAPFGGAGIYSNQPQHF. In DNA form, the CDR3 reads TGTGCCAGCAGCGCACCCTTTGGGGGGGCGGGAATCTACAGCAATCAGCCCCAGCATTTT.

The chain joins TRBV6-1 to TRBJ1-3, with no clear D. Germline-derived CDR1 and CDR2 are MNHNS and SASEGT. Trimming pared 2 bases from V and 0 bases from J, leaving 5 bases between. This CDR3 comprises 14 residues. CDR3 bases: TGTGCCAGCAGTGAACCGGTCTCTGGAAACACCATATATTTT. It encodes CASSEPVSGNTIYF.

The chain links TRBV19 to TRBJ1-2, with D hard to call. In germline, CDR1 is LNHDA, CDR2 SQIVND (reference sequence). V lost 3 bases and J lost 5, with 16 bases in between. The CDR3 is 15 residues long. The CDR3 bases are TGTGCCAGTAGTATCGGACTGACCCCATTATATGGCTACACCTTC. This encodes CASSIGLTPLYGYTF.

The chain links TRBV5-1 to TRBJ2-2; 7 nucleotides match TRBD1. CDR1 and CDR2 from the germline V gene are SGHRS and YFSETQ. The CDR3 is 16 residues long. Trimming removed 0 bases from V and 7 bases from J; junction bases left unmatched: 9. CDR3 DNA: TGCGCCAGCAGCTTGGATGTGAGGGGGCAGGTCGGGGAGCTGTTTTTT. Its protein product is CASSLDVRGQVGELFF.

A word on this clone: A junction end diverges from the germline sequence, so it may reflect a read error. The rearrangement uses TRBV5-6 and TRBJ1-6; 8 bases match TRBD1. The CDR3 loop spans 16 amino acids. Per the germline V gene, CDR1 is SGHDT and CDR2 is YYEEEE. In nucleotides, the CDR3 is TGTGCCAGCAGTTTGGACAGGGCAAGGGATAATTCACCCCTCCACTTT. Translated: CASSLDRARDNSPLHF.

The chain recombines TRBV9 with TRBJ1-6; 7 bases align to TRBD1. The CDR3 has 15 residues. Trimming at V came to 4 bases and at J to 7 bases, leaving 8 bases not matched to a gene. Germline CDR1 SGDLS, CDR2 YYNGEE. The CDR3 sequence is CASSWQGDRNSPLHF. Here the CDR3 DNA reads TGTGCCAGCAGCTGGCAGGGGGATAGGAATTCACCCCTCCACTTT.

The chain has TRBV6-5 and TRBJ2-6, with 8 bases fitting TRBD1. Losses at the gene ends were 4 bases for V and 4 bases for J; bases not matched to a gene: 3. The CDR3 covers 15 residues. Germline V lookup: CDR1 MNHEY, CDR2 SVGAGI. This CDR3 is CASSSTGAGANVLTF. DNA of the CDR3: TGTGCCAGCAGTTCGACAGGGGCCGGGGCCAACGTCCTGACTTTC.

The V and J genes are TRBV19 and TRBJ1-4; D ambiguous. The ends were cut back, 3 bases at V and 7 bases at J, with 12 bases in the middle. This CDR3 has 14 residues. Germline loops: CDR1 LNHDA, CDR2 SQIVND (reference sequence). The chain's CDR3 is CASSMFGGGEKLFF. In nucleotides, the CDR3 is TGTGCCAGTAGTATGTTCGGTGGAGGTGAAAAACTGTTTTTT. The full variable domain, in which reference TRBV19 and TRBJ1-4 provide the parts outside the CDR3, is DGGITQSPKYLFRKEGQNVTLSCEQNLNHDAMYWYRQDPGQGLRLIYYSQIVNDFQKGDIAEGYSVSREKKESFPLTVTSAQKNPTAFYLCASSMFGGGEKLFFGSGTQLSVL.

The chain is built from TRBV27 and TRBJ1-4; 9 bases line up with TRBD1. The CDR3 is 15 amino acids. Losses at the gene ends were 6 bases for V and 4 bases for J; bases not matched to a gene: 6. Germline CDR1 is MNHEY and CDR2 is SMNVEV (reference sequence). The CDR3 sequence: CASRRTGANNEKLFF. CDR3 in DNA: TGTGCCAGCAGACGGACAGGGGCAAATAATGAAAAACTGTTTTTT.

The gene calls are TRBV3-1 (or the pseudogene TRBV3-2) and TRBJ1-1, with a weak D call TRBD1 (6 bases). Trimming removed 1 base at V and 3 bases at J, with 9 bases between. Germline V gives CDR1 LGHDT, CDR2 YNNKEL (reference sequence). This CDR3 comprises 14 residues. The CDR3 region has the DNA TGTGCCAGCAGCCAAGCAGGGGCCTACACTGAAGCTTTCTTT. It specifies CASSQAGAYTEAFF.

The genes are TRBV9 and TRBJ2-1, with 12 bases fitting TRBD2. CDR1 and CDR2 (germline): SGDLS, YYNGEE. This CDR3 spans 16 amino acids. V gave up 6 bases and J gave up 9 bases; unmatched junction bases: 13. The CDR3 nucleotides are TGTGCCAGCAACGCCAACCTAGCGGGGGGGCGTAGTGAGCAGTTCTTC. It codes for CASNANLAGGRSEQFF.

The V call is TRBV7-3, the J call TRBJ2-5; maybe TRBD2 (5 bases). The V end lost 5 bases, the J end lost 3 bases, and 10 bases lay between the germline ends. The CDR3 consists of 13 residues. In germline, CDR1 is SGHTA, CDR2 FQGTGA. The chain's CDR3 is CASSPDSKETQYF. The CDR3 DNA follows: TGTGCCAGCAGCCCGGACTCGAAAGAGACCCAGTACTTC.

This clone was seen more than once but under ten times. This chain joins TRBV5-4 and TRBJ1-2; TRBD1 matches at 8 bases. CDR1 and CDR2 (germline): SGHNT, YYREEE (reference sequence). The CDR3 runs to 14 residues. The V gene end was trimmed by 5 bases and the J gene end by 4 bases; junction bases not matched to a gene: 7. CDR3 bases: TGTGCCAGCAGTTCCGACAGGGGACCCTATGGCTACACCTTC. Translating it yields CASSSDRGPYGYTF.

The genes are TRBV28 and TRBJ2-7, with 8 bases that match TRBD2. V dropped 7 bases and J dropped 1; count of bases not matched to a gene: 3. CDR1 MDHEN and CDR2 SYDVKM come from the germline V gene. CDR3 length: 13 residues. The CDR3: CASTAGGSYEQYF. CDR3 DNA: TGTGCCAGCACTGCGGGGGGATCCTACGAGCAGTACTTC.

The chain has TRBV30 and TRBJ1-2; D unresolved. V gave up 1 base and J gave up 2 bases, with 17 bases separating them. The CDR3 has 16 residues. Germline V gives CDR1 GTSNPN, CDR2 SVGIG (reference sequence). This CDR3 reads CAWSAPGLRSNYGYTF. CDR3 nucleotides: TGTGCCTGGAGTGCCCCAGGACTGCGCTCAAACTATGGCTACACCTTC. The full variable domain, completed using reference TRBV30 and TRBJ1-2, is SQTIHQWPATLVQPVGSPLSLECTVEGTSNPNLYWYRQAAGRGLQLLFYSVGIGQISSEVPQNLSASRPQDRQFILSSKKLLLSDSGFYLCAWSAPGLRSNYGYTFGSGTRLTVV.

This chain uses TRBV15 with TRBJ2-3, with a weak D call TRBD2 (7 bases). CDR3 length: 16 amino acids. Germline V gives CDR1 LNHNV, CDR2 YYDKDF (reference sequence). Trimming shortened V by 5 bases and J by 2 bases, and 17 bases separated the two germline ends. CDR3 DNA sequence: TGTGCCACCAGCGGGGGGGCGGGAGCCTTCACAGATACGCAGTATTTT. The encoded protein is CATSGGAGAFTDTQYF. Combining the CDR3 with reference TRBV15 and TRBJ2-3 gives the whole variable domain DAMVIQNPRYQVTQFGKPVTLSCSQTLNHNVMYWYQQKSSQAPKLLFHYYDKDFNNEADTPDNFQSRRPNTSFCFLDIRSPGLGDTAMYLCATSGGAGAFTDTQYFGPGTRLTVL.

The chain couples TRBV6-5 to TRBJ1-2; TRBD1 matches 12 bases. Germline CDR1 and CDR2: MNHEY and SVGAGI. This CDR3 has 13 residues. V shed 11 bases and J 8 bases; nucleotides not matched to a gene: 9. The CDR3 nucleotides read TGTGCCGCTCGGGGACAGGGGGCGTGGGGCTACACCTTC. Amino acid sequence: CAARGQGAWGYTF.

The chain links TRBV29-1 to TRBJ1-1; no firm D call. V was pared by 7 bases and J by 0 bases, with 9 bases between. Germline V CDR1 and CDR2: SQVTM, ANQGSEA. The CDR3 runs to 12 residues. In DNA, the CDR3 is TGCAGCGCACCACATATGAACACTGAAGCTTTCTTT. Protein: CSAPHMNTEAFF.

The chain links TRBV11-2 to TRBJ2-1, with D perhaps matching TRBD2 (6 bases). The CDR3 length is 13 residues. The germline V and J ends were trimmed by 0 bases and 9 bases, with 9 bases remaining between them. Germline V CDR1 and CDR2: SGHAT, FQNNGV. The CDR3 DNA is TGTGCCAGCAGCTTAGAGGTGACTAGTGAGCAGTTCTTC. It is translated as CASSLEVTSEQFF.

V and J are TRBV19 and TRBJ2-4; 9 bases align to TRBD1. The germline gives CDR1 LNHDA, CDR2 SQIVND (reference sequence). Unmatched junction bases numbered 5, after V lost 4 bases and J lost 7 bases. The CDR3 runs 14 residues. CDR3 DNA sequence: TGTGCCAGTAGTACCCGACAGGGGGGTAACATTCAGTACTTC. Protein product: CASSTRQGGNIQYF.

CDR3: CASSLRLAGGYEQYF. In nucleotides, the CDR3 is TGTGCCAGCAGCCTCAGACTAGCGGGAGGCTACGAGCAGTACTTC. The chain uses TRBV2 and TRBJ2-7, with 13 bases matching TRBD2. Per the germline V gene, CDR1 is SNHLY and CDR2 is FYNNEI. The CDR3 spans 15 residues. V lost 6 bases and J lost 3; bases outside the gene matches: 5. The whole variable domain, remainder taken from reference TRBV2 and TRBJ2-7, is EPEVTQTPSHQVTQMGQEVILRCVPISNHLYFYWYRQILGQKVEFLVSFYNNEISEKSEIFDDQFSVERPDGSNFTLKIRSTKLEDSAMYFCASSLRLAGGYEQYFGPGTRLTVT.